Below are 14 T cell receptor beta chains sequenced from a single sample in a study of cytomegalovirus exposure and HLA in healthy donors. The PCR contained 60 Vbeta and 13 Jbeta primers. Measured with immunoSEQ multiplex PCR; TCRdb has only the in-frame clones, and not every one. Of around 170,000 clones in the sample, roughly 80% are singletons; the top ten hold about 2.6%. Sequences were obtained from PBMCs. The receptors were sampled from a woman aged 45-65 years in good health and CMV-seropositive.

The V and J genes are TRBV5-1 and TRBJ1-5; D is uncertain. V was clipped by 5 bases and J by 2 bases, with 14 bases between them. The CDR3 is 15 amino acids. The germline V gene has CDR1 SGHRS and CDR2 YFSETQ. The chain's CDR3 is CASSPGSGGNQPQHF. CDR3 sequence (DNA): TGCGCCAGCAGTCCAGGTAGCGGGGGCAATCAGCCCCAGCATTTT.

Only a few counts were recorded for this clone. This sequence joins TRBV6-1 and TRBJ2-2; possibly TRBD1 for D (5 bases). Germline loops: CDR1 MNHNS, CDR2 SASEGT. Trimming cost V 1 base and J 5 bases, with 11 bases left between them. The CDR3 extends over 15 amino acids. The chain's CDR3 is CASSEDRLGTGELFF. The CDR3 DNA is TGTGCCAGCAGTGAAGACAGGTTGGGAACCGGGGAGCTGTTTTTT.

The chain joins TRBV5-1 to TRBJ1-2; weak D call: TRBD1 (6 bases). V was pared by 4 bases and J by 7 bases, with 11 bases between. The CDR3 extends over 12 amino acids. CDR1 is SGHRS and CDR2 is YFSETQ in the germline V gene. CDR3 DNA sequence: TGCGCCAGCAGCCCACAGGGAAGTGGCTACACCTTC. Protein sequence: CASSPQGSGYTF.

This clone turned up a few times. CDR3 amino acids: CASSREESSYNEQFF. The DNA for the CDR3 is TGCGCCAGCAGCCGGGAGGAGAGCTCCTACAATGAGCAGTTCTTC. The chain combines TRBV4-1 with TRBJ2-1, with D tentatively TRBD2 (6 bases). V lost 4 bases and J 0 bases, leaving 10 bases between the germline ends. The CDR3 contains 15 residues. Germline loops: CDR1 MGHRA, CDR2 YSYEKL.

The chain combines TRBV5-5 with TRBJ2-2, with 10 bases identical to TRBD1. CDR1 and CDR2 from the germline V gene are SGHKS and YYEKEE (reference sequence). V was clipped by 4 bases and J by 6 bases; unmatched bases: 6. CDR3 length: 15 residues. CDR3 amino acids: CASSLTGGPAGELFF. CDR3 DNA: TGTGCCAGCAGCCTGACAGGGGGCCCAGCCGGGGAGCTGTTTTTT.

The chain couples TRBV19 to TRBJ2-1; 7 positions agree with TRBD1. V dropped 2 bases and J dropped 3; count of bases not matched to a gene: 4. CDR3 length: 15 amino acids. Germline-derived CDR1 and CDR2 are LNHDA and SQIVND (reference sequence). The CDR3 nucleotides are TGTGCCAGTAGTATACGACAGGGTGGCTACAATGAGCAGTTCTTC. As protein: CASSIRQGGYNEQFF. The whole variable domain, filled in from reference TRBV19 and TRBJ2-1, reads DGGITQSPKYLFRKEGQNVTLSCEQNLNHDAMYWYRQDPGQGLRLIYYSQIVNDFQKGDIAEGYSVSREKKESFPLTVTSAQKNPTAFYLCASSIRQGGYNEQFFGPGTRLTVL.

The chain combines TRBV5-4 with TRBJ1-2, with D tentatively TRBD1 (5 bases). V was shortened by 5 bases and J by 4 bases, with 12 bases between the two germline ends. In germline, CDR1 is SGHNT, CDR2 YYREEE (reference sequence). The CDR3 totals 13 residues. The CDR3 bases are TGTGCCAGCAGTCCGGGGGAGAGCTATGGCTACACCTTC. Translation gives CASSPGESYGYTF.

The rearrangement links TRBV29-1 to TRBJ2-2; 7 bases match TRBD1. The CDR3 totals 15 residues. V was pared by 6 bases and J by 0 bases, with 7 bases of the junction left unmatched. Germline lookup yields CDR1 SQVTM and CDR2 ANQGSEA. Here the CDR3 reads CSVPGQQTNTGELFF. The CDR3 DNA follows: TGCAGCGTGCCGGGACAGCAAACGAACACCGGGGAGCTGTTTTTT.

The J gene is TRBJ1-3, the V gene TRBV18; no definite D call. This CDR3 region has 14 residues. Germline CDR1 and CDR2: KGHSH and LQKENI. V lost 2 bases, J lost 6 bases, and 11 bases lay in between. The CDR3 region is CASSPAGSANTIYF. CDR3 nucleotides: TGTGCCAGCTCACCAGCGGGGTCCGCAAACACCATATATTTT.

Points on this clone: One end of the junction does not line up with germline, which may come from a read error. The chain joins TRBV7-9 to TRBJ2-7, with D unclear. The CDR3 has 11 residues. Germline V gene lookup returns CDR1 SEHNR and CDR2 FQNEAQ (reference sequence). The CDR3 region is CSSSLEYEQYF. The CDR3 region has the DNA TGTTCCAGCAGCTTGGAGTACGAGCAGTACTTC.

The chain is built from TRBV5-1 and TRBJ2-7; D is perhaps TRBD2 (6 bases). V was cut by 0 bases and J by 5 bases, with 18 bases left in between. Germline assignment: CDR1 SGHRS and CDR2 YFSETQ. The CDR3 covers 16 residues. The CDR3 coding sequence is TGCGCCAGCAGCTTGGTCGGGGGAGTTTTAAGGGACGAGCAGTACTTC. Amino acid sequence: CASSLVGGVLRDEQYF. The complete variable domain, with remaining parts taken from reference TRBV5-1 and TRBJ2-7, reads KAGVTQTPRYLIKTRGQQVTLSCSPISGHRSVSWYQQTPGQGLQFLFEYFSETQRNKGNFPGRFSGRQFSNSRSEMNVSTLELGDSALYLCASSLVGGVLRDEQYFGPGTRLTVT.

The chain couples TRBV7-8 to TRBJ1-1, with D perhaps matching TRBD1 (5 bases). V was trimmed by 8 bases and J by 0 bases, leaving 10 bases between them. In germline, CDR1 is SGHVS, CDR2 FQNEAQ. CDR3 length: 13 amino acids. The DNA for the CDR3 is TGTGCCAGCGACACAGGCATGAACACTGAAGCTTTCTTT. It translates to CASDTGMNTEAFF.

The chain couples TRBV2 to TRBJ2-1; no definite D call. Trimming removed 8 bases from V and 0 bases from J, with 14 bases in between. Germline-derived CDR1 and CDR2 are SNHLY and FYNNEI. The CDR3 runs to 15 residues. Here the CDR3 DNA reads TGTGCCAGCTTACCCCCTAGGAGCTCCTACAATGAGCAGTTCTTC. Its protein product is CASLPPRSSYNEQFF.

This clone came up a few times. The rearrangement joins TRBV2 to TRBJ1-5; 7 nucleotides agree with TRBD1. This CDR3 contains 13 residues. Germline lookup yields CDR1 SNHLY and CDR2 FYNNEI. V was clipped by 6 bases and J by 2 bases; unmatched bases: 1. The CDR3 nucleotides read TGTGCCAGCAGGGGACAGCGCAATCAGCCCCAGCATTTT. It specifies CASRGQRNQPQHF. The full variable domain, completed using reference TRBV2 and TRBJ1-5, is EPEVTQTPSHQVTQMGQEVILRCVPISNHLYFYWYRQILGQKVEFLVSFYNNEISEKSEIFDDQFSVERPDGSNFTLKIRSTKLEDSAMYFCASRGQRNQPQHFGDGTRLSIL.